A single sample gave rise to the 18 T cell receptor beta chains below, sequenced in a study of shared clonotypes between healthy human individuals. Selected positively for CCR7 and CD45RO-negative, naive CD8 cells excluded terminally differentiated effector memory CD45RA+ cells. The repertoire was sequenced with immunoSEQ multiplex PCR; TCRdb's copy has only in-frame clones and lacks some. The table has 1.5 million to 2.5 million clones, about 95% seen once. The sample consisted of naive CD8+ T cells sorted from blood. The receptors originated from a man aged 18-30 years in good health.

The chain joins TRBV7-2 to TRBJ1-1; D not resolved. This CDR3 region has 12 residues. V lost 5 bases to trimming and J lost 4 bases, with 8 bases between them. Germline values: CDR1 SGHTA, CDR2 FQGNSA. This CDR3 is CASSPEGTEAFF. The CDR3 region has the DNA TGTGCCAGCAGCCCGGAGGGCACTGAAGCTTTCTTT.

The chain couples TRBV6-5 to TRBJ2-5, with 9 bases identical to TRBD2. This CDR3 has 16 amino acids. V lost 4 bases, J lost 9 bases, and 15 bases stayed unmatched. Germline V gene lookup returns CDR1 MNHEY and CDR2 SVGAGI. CDR3 amino acids: CASSFSSGLAHKAQYF. CDR3 in DNA: TGTGCCAGCAGTTTTTCTTCGGGACTAGCCCATAAGGCCCAGTACTTC.

The rearrangement links TRBV27 to TRBJ1-5; 9 positions match TRBD1. Per the germline V gene, CDR1 is MNHEY and CDR2 is SMNVEV (reference sequence). The CDR3 consists of 15 residues. J lost 4 bases, V lost 5 bases, and 6 bases had no gene match. Here the CDR3 DNA reads TGTGCCAGCAGTGGGACAGGGCTTGGGAATCAGCCCCAGCATTTT. Amino acid sequence: CASSGTGLGNQPQHF.

This clone turned up a few times. This same CDR3 is encoded by further DNA sequences in the sample. The gene calls are TRBV7-9 and TRBJ2-7; D gene uncertain. This CDR3 region has 12 residues. Germline V CDR1 and CDR2: SEHNR, FQNEAQ (reference sequence). The V and J ends lost 1 base and 2 bases respectively, with 3 bases between them. The CDR3 region is CASSLGTYEQYF. The CDR3 DNA reads as TGTGCCAGCAGCTTAGGGACCTACGAGCAGTACTTC.

The CDR3 reads CASSLSRTGGLEQYF. The CDR3 bases are TGTGCCAGCAGCTTGTCCCGGACAGGGGGCCTCGAGCAGTACTTC. This chain uses TRBV5-5 with TRBJ2-7; 11 nucleotides agree with TRBD1. Germline lookup yields CDR1 SGHKS and CDR2 YYEKEE (reference sequence). V dropped 1 base and J dropped 6; count of bases not matched to a gene: 6. This CDR3 region has 15 residues.

This clone was observed once. The rearrangement joins TRBV5-6 to TRBJ1-3; possibly TRBD1 for D (6 bases). The V end was cut by 0 bases, the J end by 4 bases, with 14 bases between. The CDR3 length is 16 residues. Germline V CDR1 and CDR2: SGHDT, YYEEEE. CDR3 nucleotides: TGTGCCAGCAGCTTGGCAACAGGGCGGGAGGGAAACACCATATATTTT. This sequence encodes CASSLATGREGNTIYF.

With respect to this clone: Other DNA sequences in the sample encode the same CDR3. The gene calls are TRBV5-6 and TRBJ2-7; D unclear. Germline CDR1 is SGHDT and CDR2 is YYEEEE. This CDR3 is 14 amino acids long. The V end was cut by 4 bases, the J end by 0 bases, with 11 bases between. The CDR3 is CASSLGRSSYEQYF. CDR3 sequence (DNA): TGTGCCAGCAGCCTCGGACGTAGCTCCTACGAGCAGTACTTC.

The rearrangement uses TRBV19 and TRBJ2-1, with 7 bases identical to TRBD2. The trim removed 7 bases at V and 0 bases at J, leaving 6 bases unmatched. Germline CDR1 is LNHDA and CDR2 is SQIVND (reference sequence). This CDR3 is 15 amino acids long. CDR3 residues: CASTEERGSYNEQFF. The CDR3 DNA reads as TGTGCCAGTACCGAGGAGCGGGGCTCCTACAATGAGCAGTTCTTC.

This chain joins TRBV30 and TRBJ2-7, with 9 nucleotides matching TRBD2. Germline V gene lookup returns CDR1 GTSNPN and CDR2 SVGIG (reference sequence). V gave up 2 bases and J gave up 3 bases; unmatched junction bases: 11. The CDR3 is 16 amino acids. The CDR3 region has the DNA TGTGCCTGGAGTCCCCAGCTACTAGCGGGCCTCTACGAGCAGTACTTC. Translating it yields CAWSPQLLAGLYEQYF.

The count of this clone is one. The chain links TRBV5-4 to TRBJ2-7; D is ambiguous. CDR3 length equals 13 residues. From germline, CDR1 is SGHNT and CDR2 YYREEE (reference sequence). Trimming took 2 bases from V and 2 from J, leaving 8 bases between them. The CDR3 sequence is CASSFGRAYEQYF. CDR3 sequence (DNA): TGTGCCAGCAGCTTTGGCAGAGCCTACGAGCAGTACTTC. Combining the CDR3 with reference TRBV5-4 and TRBJ2-7 gives the whole variable domain ETGVTQSPTHLIKTRGQQVTLRCSSQSGHNTVSWYQQALGQGPQFIFQYYREEENGRGNFPPRFSGLQFPNYSSELNVNALELDDSALYLCASSFGRAYEQYFGPGTRLTVT.

This chain uses TRBV9 with TRBJ1-2; maybe TRBD1 (6 bases). Trimming left V 4 bases short and J 3 bases short, with 22 bases between. The length of the CDR3 is 17 residues. Germline CDR1 reads SGDLS; CDR2 reads YYNGEE. The CDR3 loop is CASSPSSVWAGDYGYTF. As DNA, the CDR3 is TGTGCCAGCAGCCCGAGCTCGGTTTGGGCAGGGGACTATGGCTACACCTTC.

The chain uses TRBV27 and TRBJ2-7, with D perhaps TRBD2 (5 bases). The length of the CDR3 is 13 residues. Germline V gene sequence: CDR1 MNHEY, CDR2 SMNVEV (reference sequence). V dropped 8 bases and J dropped 0 bases, with 11 bases sitting between them. CDR3 nucleotide sequence: TGTGCCAGCCGTAGCGAGGACTCCTACGAGCAGTACTTC. Protein sequence: CASRSEDSYEQYF.

This chain uses TRBV19 with TRBJ2-1; 8 bases match TRBD2. Trimming at V came to 1 base and at J to 3 bases, leaving 11 bases not matched to a gene. Germline CDR1 and CDR2: LNHDA and SQIVND (reference sequence). The CDR3 totals 18 residues. The CDR3 loop is CASSIARRAGDFYNEQFF. DNA for the CDR3: TGTGCCAGTAGTATAGCGCGTCGAGCGGGAGATTTCTACAATGAGCAGTTCTTC.

The chain employs TRBV7-9 and TRBJ1-6; 7 positions match TRBD1. Trimming cost V 6 bases and J 8 bases; bases outside gene matches: 1. CDR1 is SEHNR and CDR2 is FQNEAQ in the germline V gene (reference sequence). The CDR3 spans 12 residues. The CDR3 reads CASRQGDSPLHF. The CDR3 coding sequence is TGTGCCAGCAGGCAGGGGGATTCACCCCTCCACTTT.

The chain employs TRBV4-1 and TRBJ1-1, with 11 bases matching TRBD1. The CDR3 is 17 amino acids. The germline V gene has CDR1 MGHRA and CDR2 YSYEKL. V shed 6 bases and J 4 bases; nucleotides not matched to a gene: 13. In DNA, the CDR3 is TGCGCCAGCAGTCCCGGGACAGGGGGGTTTAAGGCCACTGAAGCTTTCTTT. It codes for CASSPGTGGFKATEAFF.

This chain uses TRBV4-2 with TRBJ2-7; possibly TRBD2 for D (6 bases). The CDR3 has 15 amino acids. Trimming shortened V by 5 bases and J by 1 base, and 15 bases separated the two germline ends. Germline values: CDR1 LGHNA, CDR2 YNFKEQ. The CDR3 DNA reads as TGTGCCAGCAGCGAGATGGCGGGATTGTCCTACGAGCAGTACTTC. It specifies CASSEMAGLSYEQYF.

CDR3 protein: CAGPLARTQYF. The CDR3 DNA follows: TGTGCCGGCCCCTTGGCGAGGACCCAGTACTTC. J is TRBJ2-5 and V is TRBV6-4; D remains ambiguous. The V gene's germline CDR1 is MRHNA and CDR2 SNTAGT. The germline V and J ends were trimmed by 11 bases and 7 bases, with 14 bases remaining between them. This CDR3 has 11 residues.

This chain joins TRBV5-6 and TRBJ2-1; D is perhaps TRBD1 or TRBD2 (6 bases each). V was cut by 2 bases and J by 0 bases, with 9 bases left in between. CDR1 SGHDT and CDR2 YYEEEE come from the germline V gene. The CDR3 is 15 amino acids. CDR3 sequence (DNA): TGTGCCAGCAGCTTTAAGGGGGGCTCCTACAATGAGCAGTTCTTC. This codes for CASSFKGGSYNEQFF.